The 28 T cell receptor beta chains given below trace back to one sample, sequenced in a study of blood T cell repertoires in COVID-19. Data came from immunoSEQ multiplex PCR; TCRdb stores just in-frame clones and leaves some out. The data show approximately 360,000 clones, approximately 89% seen once. What was sequenced was PBMCs or T cells enriched from blood (not recorded which). All receptors derive from a man aged 35-49 years in a cohort exposed to, infected with or recovered from COVID-19 (not recorded which).

This chain connects TRBV28 to TRBJ2-7, with D perhaps TRBD1 (6 bases). V lost 3 bases to trimming and J lost 12 bases, with 15 bases between them. The CDR3 covers 12 residues. Germline values: CDR1 MDHEN, CDR2 SYDVKM. The CDR3 nucleotides read TGTGCCAGCAGTTTTTCGGACAGCCATCTGTACTTC. Translation: CASSFSDSHLYF.

V is TRBV30 and J is TRBJ1-6; 9 bases align to TRBD1. V lost 3 bases, J lost 0 bases, and 12 bases stayed unmatched. The CDR3 is 19 amino acids. The V gene's germline CDR1 is GTSNPN and CDR2 SVGIG (reference sequence). The CDR3 is CAWRSPGTGSSSYNSPLHF. In DNA, the CDR3 is TGTGCCTGGAGAAGCCCCGGGACAGGGTCGAGCTCCTATAATTCACCCCTCCACTTT.

A few counts support this clone. The chain uses TRBV3-1 (or the pseudogene TRBV3-2) and TRBJ2-5; 9 nucleotides line up with TRBD2. Germline CDR1 and CDR2: LGHDT and YNNKEL (reference sequence). The ends lost 5 bases at V and 4 bases at J; junction bases unmatched: 8. CDR3 length: 15 amino acids. The CDR3 coding sequence is TGTGCCAGCAGCTACCAGACTAGCGGTGGAGAGACCCAGTACTTC. Translating it yields CASSYQTSGGETQYF.

The J gene is TRBJ2-5, the V gene TRBV11-2; 9 bases align to TRBD1. CDR3 size: 14 residues. Germline values: CDR1 SGHAT, CDR2 FQNNGV. J gave up 6 bases and V 1 base, and 3 bases lay outside the gene matches. CDR3 loop: CASSLAGQGKTQYF. The CDR3, as DNA: TGTGCCAGCAGCTTAGCCGGACAGGGGAAGACCCAGTACTTC.

The V call is TRBV10-3, the J call TRBJ2-1, with no clear D. The V gene's germline CDR1 is ENHRY and CDR2 SYGVKD. Trimming removed 4 bases at V and 5 bases at J, with 9 bases between. The CDR3 is made up of 13 amino acids. Here the CDR3 DNA reads TGTGCCATCAGTGGTAGCACTGACAATGAGCAGTTCTTC. Translation gives CAISGSTDNEQFF.

The chain is built from TRBV13 and TRBJ2-5, with D maybe TRBD1 (6 bases). V was shortened by 0 bases and J by 9 bases, with 8 bases between the two germline ends. From germline, CDR1 is PRHDT and CDR2 FYEKMQ (reference sequence). This CDR3 contains 12 residues. The DNA of the CDR3 is TGTGCCAGCAGCTTAGGACAGGGCGCCCAGTACTTC. The encoded protein is CASSLGQGAQYF.

The chain is built from TRBV7-2 and TRBJ1-6; D possibly corresponds to TRBD1 (5 bases). Trimming shortened V by 4 bases and J by 11 bases, and 18 bases separated the two germline ends. Germline V gene sequence: CDR1 SGHTA, CDR2 FQGNSA. This CDR3 region has 15 residues. CDR3: CASSSLGPAGAPLHF. CDR3 in DNA: TGTGCCAGCAGCTCCCTCGGGCCAGCGGGGGCACCCCTCCACTTT.

The chain carries TRBV11-2 and TRBJ2-4, with 7 bases lining up with TRBD1. J gave up 2 bases and V 3 bases, and 7 bases lay outside the gene matches. Germline lookup yields CDR1 SGHAT and CDR2 FQNNGV. This CDR3 is built from 16 residues. The CDR3 region has the DNA TGTGCCAGCAGCTTTAGGACAGGAATGTCCAAAAACATTCAGTACTTC. As protein: CASSFRTGMSKNIQYF.

This sequence joins TRBV27 and TRBJ1-2; the D gene is possibly TRBD1 (6 bases). The CDR3 spans 13 residues. The germline V and J ends were trimmed by 6 bases and 5 bases, with 13 bases remaining between them. From germline, CDR1 is MNHEY and CDR2 SMNVEV (reference sequence). The CDR3, as DNA: TGTGCCAGCAGAGGGAAGGGGACATATGGCTACACCTTC. Protein sequence: CASRGKGTYGYTF.

The chain links TRBV3-1 (or the pseudogene TRBV3-2) to TRBJ1-2, with 12 bases lining up with TRBD1. The CDR3 spans 14 residues. The V segment lost 5 bases and the J segment 5 bases; nucleotides outside the gene matches: 3. The germline gives CDR1 LGHDT, CDR2 YNNKEL (reference sequence). The chain's CDR3 is CASSTGQGAYGYTF. CDR3 coding DNA: TGTGCCAGCAGCACGGGACAGGGGGCGTATGGCTACACCTTC.

V usage is TRBV19 and J usage is TRBJ1-1, with D possibly being TRBD1 (6 bases). Between the trimmed V and J ends, which lost 4 bases and 4 bases, there was a span of 16 bases. The CDR3 consists of 15 residues. Germline assignment: CDR1 LNHDA and CDR2 SQIVND (reference sequence). DNA of the CDR3: TGTGCCAGTAGTAAAACGCAAACAGGGACCACTGAAGCTTTCTTT. Encoded protein: CASSKTQTGTTEAFF.

This clone was observed a few times. V usage is TRBV25-1 and J usage is TRBJ2-7, with D perhaps matching TRBD2 (6 bases). Trimming stripped 1 base from V and 7 bases from J, with 14 bases between. The CDR3 contains 14 residues. Germline V gene data show CDR1 as MGHDK and CDR2 as SYGVNS. DNA for the CDR3: TGTGCCAGCAGTGAATTTGGGGGAGGTGGGGAGCAGTACTTC. Encoded protein: CASSEFGGGGEQYF.

This clone was counted once. This rearrangement joins TRBV5-1 to TRBJ1-1; D uncertain. Germline V gene lookup returns CDR1 SGHRS and CDR2 YFSETQ. This CDR3 has 15 amino acids. The V end lost 3 bases, the J end lost 5 bases, and 17 bases lay between the germline ends. CDR3 sequence reads: CASSWTRAGDTEAFF. DNA for the CDR3: TGCGCCAGCAGCTGGACGCGTGCCGGGGATACTGAAGCTTTCTTT.

V is TRBV5-1 and J is TRBJ1-2; perhaps TRBD1 as D (6 bases). The CDR3 length is 15 residues. The germline CDR1 and CDR2 sequences are SGHRS and YFSETQ. Trimming left V 0 bases short and J 3 bases short, with 12 bases between. The CDR3 region has the DNA TGCGCCAGCAGCTTGGGTGGGGGCGGCGACTATGGCTACACCTTC. Translating gives CASSLGGGGDYGYTF.

J is TRBJ2-3 and V is TRBV10-3; TRBD2 matches 11 bases. The V gene end was trimmed by 0 bases and the J gene end by 2 bases; junction bases not matched to a gene: 1. The length of the CDR3 is 16 residues. The V gene's germline CDR1 is ENHRY and CDR2 SYGVKD. CDR3 sequence (DNA): TGTGCCATCAGTGAGTCGACTAGCGGGACCACAGATACGCAGTATTTT. Residues: CAISESTSGTTDTQYF.

The chain recombines TRBV30 with TRBJ2-5; TRBD2 matches at 7 bases. V lost 2 bases to trimming and J lost 5 bases; unmatched junction nucleotides: 8. Per the germline V gene, CDR1 is GTSNPN and CDR2 is SVGIG (reference sequence). This CDR3 has 14 amino acids. CDR3 DNA: TGTGCCTGGAGTAGGTGGGAGGGCAGGGAGACCCAGTACTTC. Amino acid sequence: CAWSRWEGRETQYF.

V is TRBV5-1 and J is TRBJ1-2; 8 bases agree with TRBD1. The germline V gene encodes CDR1 SGHRS and CDR2 YFSETQ. The CDR3 is 14 residues long. The junction had 5 bases not matched to a gene; V was cut back by 3 bases and J by 4 bases. This chain's CDR3 is CASSSTGEGYGYTF. The CDR3 DNA is TGCGCCAGCAGCTCGACAGGGGAGGGCTATGGCTACACCTTC.

The chain joins TRBV28 to TRBJ2-1; D remains unclear. The CDR3 has 15 amino acids. Germline CDR1 is MDHEN and CDR2 is SYDVKM. Trimming pared 7 bases from V and 6 bases from J, leaving 19 bases between. The CDR3 protein is CASNTLGSGRNEQFF. CDR3 DNA: TGTGCCAGCAACACGCTTGGTAGTGGGCGCAATGAGCAGTTCTTC.

The chain is built from TRBV18 and TRBJ2-3; 7 positions agree with TRBD1. The CDR3 contains 17 residues. Germline CDR1 and CDR2: KGHSH and LQKENI. With 2 bases clipped from V and 0 bases from J, the junction kept 8 bases outside the gene matches. In DNA, the CDR3 is TGTGCCAGCTCACCATACAGGGGACGAGGTAGCACAGATACGCAGTATTTT. It encodes CASSPYRGRGSTDTQYF. Filled out from reference TRBV18 and TRBJ2-3, the complete variable domain reads NAGVMQNPRHLVRRRGQEARLRCSPMKGHSHVYWYRQLPEEGLKFMVYLQKENIIDESGMPKERFSAEFPKEGPSILRIQQVVRGDSAAYFCASSPYRGRGSTDTQYFGPGTRLTVL.

V and J are TRBV5-4 and TRBJ2-1, with 8 bases matching TRBD2. The V gene end was trimmed by 4 bases and the J gene end by 9 bases; junction bases not matched to a gene: 15. CDR3 length: 16 amino acids. Germline V CDR1 and CDR2: SGHNT, YYREEE (reference sequence). The CDR3 DNA is TGTGCCAGCAGCGAATCGGCCGGGACTAGTTACGGTGAGCAGTTCTTC. Translated: CASSESAGTSYGEQFF.

The V call is TRBV9, the J call TRBJ2-7, with 7 bases aligning to TRBD1. This CDR3 has 17 amino acids. Germline loops: CDR1 SGDLS, CDR2 YYNGEE. The V segment lost 0 bases and the J segment 2 bases; nucleotides outside the gene matches: 11. The CDR3 loop is CASSVGETGPPTYEQYF. Here the CDR3 DNA reads TGTGCCAGCAGCGTAGGTGAGACAGGGCCCCCCACCTACGAGCAGTACTTC.

The rearrangement joins TRBV7-3 to TRBJ2-2; D not certain. Germline assignment: CDR1 SGHTA and CDR2 FQGTGA. This CDR3 is built from 15 residues. The V end was cut by 5 bases, the J end by 0 bases, with 10 bases between. CDR3 nucleotides: TGTGCCAGCAGCCCCTCGGTCCCGAACACCGGGGAGCTGTTTTTT. Translated, it gives CASSPSVPNTGELFF. The entire variable domain, with the rest obtained from reference TRBV7-3 and TRBJ2-2, is as follows: GAGVSQTPSNKVTEKGKYVELRCDPISGHTALYWYRQSLGQGPEFLIYFQGTGAADDSGLPNDRFFAVRPEGSVSTLKIQRTERGDSAVYLCASSPSVPNTGELFFGEGSRLTVL.

The genes are TRBV29-1 and TRBJ2-1, with D tentatively TRBD2 (6 bases). V shed 8 bases and J shed 7 bases, with 24 bases lying between them. CDR3 size: 15 residues. CDR1 and CDR2 from the germline V gene are SQVTM and ANQGSEA. CDR3 protein: CSISELALTLNEQFF. CDR3 DNA sequence: TGCAGCATTTCGGAACTAGCCCTTACTCTAAATGAGCAGTTCTTC.

Remarks on this clone: The germline gene is not matched at one end of the junction; a read error may be the cause. V and J are TRBV4-1 and TRBJ1-5; 7 bases are shared with TRBD1. CDR1 and CDR2 (germline): MGHRA, YSYEKL. This CDR3 has 16 residues. In DNA, the CDR3 is TGCGCCAGCAGCCAAGGAGGAGGGGGCTACAATCAGCCCCAGCGTTTT. Its translation is CASSQGGGGYNQPQRF.

The V and J genes are TRBV10-3 and TRBJ2-5, with TRBD2 as a possible D gene (5 bases). The germline gives CDR1 ENHRY, CDR2 SYGVKD. CDR3 length equals 13 residues. Trimming removed 0 bases from V and 9 bases from J, with 11 bases in between. The DNA of the CDR3 is TGTGCCATCAGTGAGTCGTCGGACTTGGCCCAGTACTTC. It is translated as CAISESSDLAQYF.

The rearrangement links TRBV9 to TRBJ2-1; weak D call: TRBD2 (6 bases). The CDR3 runs 14 residues. V was shortened by 4 bases and J by 5 bases, with 13 bases between the two germline ends. In germline, CDR1 is SGDLS, CDR2 YYNGEE. The CDR3 sequence is CASSFTGDNNEQFF. The CDR3, as DNA: TGTGCCAGCAGCTTTACGGGAGACAACAATGAGCAGTTCTTC.

V gene TRBV5-1 combines with J gene TRBJ2-7; 10 nucleotides line up with TRBD2. With 3 bases clipped from V and 3 bases from J, the junction kept 3 bases outside the gene matches. Germline assignment: CDR1 SGHRS and CDR2 YFSETQ. The CDR3 is made up of 14 amino acids. DNA for the CDR3: TGCGCCAGCAGCTCCGCTAGCGGGAGCTACGAGCAGTACTTC. Its translation is CASSSASGSYEQYF.

This chain joins TRBV4-2 and TRBJ1-4; 8 bases match TRBD1. The CDR3 loop spans 16 amino acids. CDR1 is LGHNA, CDR2 YNFKEQ, per germline. V gave up 3 bases and J gave up 2 bases; unmatched junction bases: 5. CDR3 residues: CASSHDRGTTNEKLFF. CDR3 coding DNA: TGTGCCAGCAGCCATGACAGGGGTACGACTAATGAAAAACTGTTTTTT.